One T cell receptor (beta chain) is described in this entry. In TCRdb, the 5' RACE reads were re-called with MiXCR into one record per CDR3 protein. Counted here are some 300,000 distinct CDR3 sequences, 9% to 15% occurring once; the ten biggest clones make up more than 6%. Trimming removed 4 bases from V and 6 bases from J; junction bases left unmatched: 14. The CDR3 contains 19 residues. The germline gives CDR1 KGHDR, CDR2 SFDVKD. The sample belongs to a study of identical twins. These sequences were also reported in another study, on yellow fever vaccine responses in identical twins.

The genes are TRBV24-1 and TRBJ2-1, with 13 bases identical to TRBD2. The sequence derives from a woman younger than 30 in good health. The source material was CD8+ T cells sorted from blood. The chain's CDR3 is CATSDPGTSGIFSPNEQFF. CDR3 DNA: TGTGCCACCAGTGACCCCGGGACTAGCGGGATTTTCTCGCCCAATGAGCAGTTCTTC.